This T cell receptor (beta chain) was sequenced in a study of blood T cell repertoires in COVID-19. The V segment lost 3 bases and the J segment 3 bases; nucleotides outside the gene matches: 8. This CDR3 comprises 17 residues. Germline V gene data show CDR1 as KGHDR and CDR2 as SFDVKD. Generated by immunoSEQ multiplex PCR, the TCRdb table keeps only in-frame clones and is missing some. The sample has 250,000 or so clones, about nine tenths seen once. Donors were grouped by their self-reported clinical history. Sequenced material: PBMCs or T cells enriched from blood (not recorded which). The chain employs TRBV24-1 and TRBJ2-3; 10 bases are a match to TRBD1. The source is a woman aged 25-40 years with acute COVID-19. In nucleotides, the CDR3 is TGTGCCACCAGTGATCCCGCGGGACAGGGGTGGACAGATACGCAGTATTTT. It is translated as CATSDPAGQGWTDTQYF.